The 2 T cell receptor beta chains below all came from one sample that was sequenced in a study of cytomegalovirus exposure and HLA in healthy donors. The PCR made use of 60 Vbeta and 13 Jbeta primers. Assay: immunoSEQ multiplex PCR; the TCRdb copy retains only in-frame clones and omits some. Of 100,000 to 150,000 clones listed, around 70% are singletons. Sample: PBMCs. Source of these receptors: a man in his forties in good health and CMV-seropositive.

This clone appeared a few times. This rearrangement joins TRBV5-1 to TRBJ2-1; 8 positions match TRBD1. Germline V lookup: CDR1 SGHRS, CDR2 YFSETQ. The V and J ends lost 3 bases and 9 bases, in that order; junction bases with no gene match: 5. The CDR3 length is 13 residues. The DNA of the CDR3 is TGCGCCAGCAGCTCGGACAGGGTTGGTGAGCAGTTCTTC. This translates into CASSSDRVGEQFF. The full variable domain, its missing parts supplied by reference TRBV5-1 and TRBJ2-1, is KAGVTQTPRYLIKTRGQQVTLSCSPISGHRSVSWYQQTPGQGLQFLFEYFSETQRNKGNFPGRFSGRQFSNSRSEMNVSTLELGDSALYLCASSSDRVGEQFFGPGTRLTVL.

The chain uses TRBV2 and TRBJ2-7; 7 positions match TRBD1. J gave up 3 bases and V 7 bases, and 12 bases lay outside the gene matches. Germline V gene data show CDR1 as SNHLY and CDR2 as FYNNEI. CDR3 size: 15 residues. CDR3 sequence reads: CASTHGQGVNYEQYF. Here the CDR3 DNA reads TGTGCCAGCACCCACGGGCAGGGGGTAAACTACGAGCAGTACTTC.